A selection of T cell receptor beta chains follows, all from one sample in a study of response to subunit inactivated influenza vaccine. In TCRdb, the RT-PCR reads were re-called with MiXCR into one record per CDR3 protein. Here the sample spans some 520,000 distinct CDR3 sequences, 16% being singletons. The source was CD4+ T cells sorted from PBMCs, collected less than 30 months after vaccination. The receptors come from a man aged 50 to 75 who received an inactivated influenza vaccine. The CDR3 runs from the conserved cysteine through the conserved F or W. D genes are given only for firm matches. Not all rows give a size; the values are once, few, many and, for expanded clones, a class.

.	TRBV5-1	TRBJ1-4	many	CASSLENTGSEKLFF	TGCGCCAGCAGCTTGGAGAATACCGGGAGTGAAAAACTGTTTTTT
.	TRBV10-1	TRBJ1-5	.	CASSDTGNQPQHF	TGCGCCAGCAGTGATACAGGCAATCAGCCCCAGCATTTT
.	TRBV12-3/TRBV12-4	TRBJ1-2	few	CASSFSLLVGYTF	TGTGCCAGCAGTTTCTCACTGTTAGTCGGCTACACCTTC
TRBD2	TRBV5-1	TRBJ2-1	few	CASSITGTIDNEQFF	TGCGCCAGCAGCATTACCGGGACTATCGACAATGAGCAGTTCTTC
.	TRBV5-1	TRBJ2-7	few	CASSLAGQGVYEQYF	TGCGCCAGCAGCTTGGCGGGTCAGGGAGTCTACGAGCAGTACTTC
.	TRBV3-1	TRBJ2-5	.	CASSQDYPLDTQYF	TGTGCCAGCAGCCAAGATTATCCTCTCGATACCCAGTACTTC
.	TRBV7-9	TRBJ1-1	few	CASSLVLTEAFF	TGTGCCAGCAGCTTAGTATTGACTGAAGCTTTCTTT
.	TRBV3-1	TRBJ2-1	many	CASSHLNEQFF	TGTGCCAGCAGCCATTTAAATGAGCAGTTCTTC
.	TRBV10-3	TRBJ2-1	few	CAISDLDYNEQFF	TGTGCCATCAGTGATTTAGACTACAATGAGCAGTTCTTC
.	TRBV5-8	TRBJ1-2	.	CASSSGRDGYTF	TGTGCCAGCAGCTCCGGGAGGGATGGCTACACCTTC
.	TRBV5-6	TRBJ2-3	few	CASKGAFTDTQYF	TGTGCCAGCAAAGGGGCCTTCACAGATACGCAGTATTTT
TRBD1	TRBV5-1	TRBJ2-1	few	CASSLSGQYNEQFF	TGCGCCAGCAGCTTGTCGGGACAGTACAATGAGCAGTTCTTC
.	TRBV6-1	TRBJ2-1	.	CASSRDWNEQFF	TGTGCCAGCAGCCGAGATTGGAATGAGCAGTTCTTC
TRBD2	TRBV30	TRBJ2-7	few	CAWSVGRARIDQYF	TGTGCCTGGAGTGTAGGGAGGGCCAGGATCGACCAGTACTTC
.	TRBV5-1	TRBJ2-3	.	CASSFGQITDTQYF	TGCGCCAGCAGCTTTGGACAGATCACAGATACGCAGTATTTT
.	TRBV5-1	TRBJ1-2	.	CASSPGHSYGYTF	TGCGCCAGCAGCCCCGGACACTCCTATGGCTACACCTTC
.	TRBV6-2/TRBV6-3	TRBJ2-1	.	CASSRTRGSYNEQFF	TGTGCCAGCAGTAGGACACGGGGCTCCTACAATGAGCAGTTCTTC
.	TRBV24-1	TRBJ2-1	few	CATSDPQGRSYNEQFF	TGTGCCACCAGTGATCCCCAGGGGCGCTCCTACAATGAGCAGTTCTTC
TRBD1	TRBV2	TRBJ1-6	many	CASSLTGVNSPLHF	TGTGCCAGCAGTCTAACAGGGGTTAATTCACCCCTCCACTTT
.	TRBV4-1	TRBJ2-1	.	CASSQQGTDEQFF	TGCGCCAGCAGCCAGCAGGGAACAGATGAGCAGTTCTTC
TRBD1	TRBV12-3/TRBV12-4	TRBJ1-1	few	CASSLETGRTEAFF	TGTGCCAGCAGTTTAGAGACAGGGAGAACTGAAGCTTTCTTT
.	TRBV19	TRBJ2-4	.	CASSIARGVAKNIQYF	TGTGCCAGTAGTATAGCCCGAGGGGTAGCCAAAAACATTCAGTACTTC
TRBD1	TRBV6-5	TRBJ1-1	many	CASSYPGQGNEAFF	TGTGCCAGCAGTTACCCGGGACAGGGGAATGAAGCTTTCTTT
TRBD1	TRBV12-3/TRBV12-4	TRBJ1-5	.	CASTRTGFNQPQHF	TGTGCCAGCACTAGGACAGGGTTCAATCAGCCCCAGCATTTT
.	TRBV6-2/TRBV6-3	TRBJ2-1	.	CASSYSRQFGGHEQFF	TGTGCCAGCAGTTACTCTAGGCAGTTTGGAGGACATGAGCAGTTCTTC
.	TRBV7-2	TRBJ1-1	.	CASSLVSRGPLAEAFF	TGTGCCAGCAGCTTAGTTTCGAGGGGACCCCTGGCTGAAGCTTTCTTT
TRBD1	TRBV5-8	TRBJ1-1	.	CASSVGTVVNTEAFF	TGTGCCAGCAGCGTGGGGACAGTCGTGAACACTGAAGCTTTCTTT
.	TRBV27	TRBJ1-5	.	CASSPRGGWRAGSNQPQHF	TGTGCCAGCAGTCCCCGAGGCGGTTGGCGCGCGGGTAGCAATCAGCCCCAGCATTTT
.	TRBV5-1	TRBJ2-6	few	CASSEGTTGANVLTF	TGCGCCAGCAGCGAAGGGACAACTGGGGCCAACGTCCTGACTTTC
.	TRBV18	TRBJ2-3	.	CASSLHSRDTQYF	TGTGCCAGCTCACTCCACTCAAGAGATACGCAGTATTTT
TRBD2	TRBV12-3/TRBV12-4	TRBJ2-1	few	CASSRRTSGSVGQFF	TGTGCCAGCAGCCGTCGGACTAGCGGGAGTGTGGGGCAGTTCTTC
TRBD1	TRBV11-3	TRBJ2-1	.	CASSLSQGEYNEQFF	TGTGCCAGCAGCTTAAGTCAGGGGGAATACAATGAGCAGTTCTTC
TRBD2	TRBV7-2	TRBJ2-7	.	CASSLASASGRLDEQYF	TGTGCCAGCAGCTTAGCGTCGGCTAGCGGGAGACTAGACGAGCAGTACTTC
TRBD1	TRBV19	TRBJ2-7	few	CASSSTGTGRTYEQYF	TGTGCCAGTAGTTCTACCGGGACAGGCCGTACCTACGAGCAGTACTTC
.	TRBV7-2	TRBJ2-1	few	CASSSQPRDVGGHEQFF	TGTGCCAGCAGCTCTCAGCCCCGGGACGTGGGGGGCCATGAGCAGTTCTTC
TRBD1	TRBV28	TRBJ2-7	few	CAISGQGYYEQYF	TGTGCCATCTCGGGACAGGGTTACTACGAGCAGTACTTC
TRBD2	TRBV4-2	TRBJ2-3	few	CASSQEGLAGTDTQYF	TGTGCCAGCAGCCAAGAGGGACTAGCGGGGACAGATACGCAGTATTTT
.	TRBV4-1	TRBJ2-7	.	CASSQDFGRPEQYF	TGCGCCAGCAGCCAAGATTTTGGCAGACCCGAGCAGTACTTC
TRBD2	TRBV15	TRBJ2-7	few	CATSPRTSGYEQYF	TGTGCCACCAGTCCAAGGACTAGCGGTTACGAGCAGTACTTC
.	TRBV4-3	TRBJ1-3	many	CASSQDGGTGNTIYF	TGCGCCAGCAGCCAAGATGGCGGTACTGGAAACACCATATATTTT
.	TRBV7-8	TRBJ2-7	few	CASSPRDVAYEQYF	TGTGCCAGCAGCCCCCGGGACGTTGCCTACGAGCAGTACTTC
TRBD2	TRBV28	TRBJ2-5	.	CASSPRGGGAGETQYF	TGTGCCAGCAGCCCCCGGGGCGGGGGGGCCGGAGAGACCCAGTACTTC
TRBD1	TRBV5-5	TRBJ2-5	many	CASSFGDSHYF	TGTGCCAGCAGCTTTGGGGACAGTCACTACTTC
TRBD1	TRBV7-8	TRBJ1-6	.	CASSSGTGGWDSPLHF	TGTGCCAGCAGCTCCGGGACAGGGGGCTGGGATTCACCCCTCCACTTT
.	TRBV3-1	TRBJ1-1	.	CASSRNRANTEAFF	TGTGCCAGCAGCCGGAACAGGGCGAACACTGAAGCTTTCTTT
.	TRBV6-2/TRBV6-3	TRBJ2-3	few	CASSYPLLAGTQYF	TGTGCCAGCAGTTACCCCCTTTTGGCGGGTACGCAGTATTTT
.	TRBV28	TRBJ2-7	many	CASRASGSYEQYF	TGTGCCTCGAGGGCTTCCGGCTCCTACGAGCAGTACTTC
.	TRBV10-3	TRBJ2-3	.	CAISEDQFVGTDTQYF	TGTGCCATCAGTGAAGACCAGTTCGTCGGCACAGATACGCAGTATTTT
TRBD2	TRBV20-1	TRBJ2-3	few	CSARTRLAYDTQYF	TGCAGTGCTCGGACCAGACTAGCTTACGATACGCAGTATTTT
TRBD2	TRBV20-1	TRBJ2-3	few	CSASTGGITDTQYF	TGCAGTGCTAGCACGGGGGGGATCACAGATACGCAGTATTTT
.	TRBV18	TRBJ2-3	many	CASSPPVRTDTQYF	TGTGCCAGCTCACCACCGGTGCGCACAGATACGCAGTATTTT
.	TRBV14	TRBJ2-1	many	CASSQGGRTYNEQFF	TGTGCCAGCAGCCAAGGTGGTAGAACCTACAATGAGCAGTTCTTC
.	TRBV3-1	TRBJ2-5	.	CASSQEQAMTQYF	TGTGCCAGCAGCCAAGAACAGGCAATGACCCAGTACTTC
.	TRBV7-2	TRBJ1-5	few	CASSWGHHNQPQHF	TGTGCCAGCAGCTGGGGACACCATAATCAGCCCCAGCATTTT
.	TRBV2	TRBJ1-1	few	CASSDPGDTEAFF	TGTGCCAGCAGTGATCCAGGGGACACTGAAGCTTTCTTT
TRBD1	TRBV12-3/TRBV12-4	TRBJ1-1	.	CASSPGQGMTEAFF	TGTGCCAGCAGCCCGGGACAGGGGATGACTGAAGCTTTCTTT
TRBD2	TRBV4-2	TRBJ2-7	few	CASSQTLTSGVNEQYF	TGTGCCAGCAGCCAAACCCTGACTAGCGGGGTTAACGAGCAGTACTTC
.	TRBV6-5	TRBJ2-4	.	CASSYSQGFSKNIQYF	TGTGCCAGCAGTTACTCTCAGGGATTTTCCAAAAACATTCAGTACTTC